The present T cell receptor beta chain was sequenced within a study of shared clonotypes between healthy human individuals. Findings of the study overall: An effect of sequencing depth on clonotype sharing among donors was expected.

A remark on this clone: Its antigen is as yet unknown.

The germline gives CDR1 KGHSH, CDR2 LQKENI. This CDR3 contains 17 residues. V trimming: 2 bases; J trimming: 6 bases; junction bases outside the gene matches: 9. Only in-frame clones appear in the TCRdb table, and some are missing; sequencing was by immunoSEQ multiplex PCR. The repertoire consists of around 2.5 million clones, with roughly 93% occurring once and the leading ten covering 0.35% to 0.45%. The material sequenced was naive CD4+ T cells from PBMCs. The subset denotes: CD45RA+ positively selected. The gene calls are TRBV18 and TRBJ2-2; 10 positions match TRBD2. The receptor's source is a man aged 18-30 years in good health. Some clones in this sample may be carry-over from other donors' samples. The chain's CDR3 is CASSPWMLAGVSGELFF. DNA for the CDR3: TGTGCCAGCTCACCATGGATGCTAGCGGGAGTGTCCGGGGAGCTGTTTTTT. The full variable domain, its missing parts supplied by reference TRBV18 and TRBJ2-2, is NAGVMQNPRHLVRRRGQEARLRCSPMKGHSHVYWYRQLPEEGLKFMVYLQKENIIDESGMPKERFSAEFPKEGPSILRIQQVVRGDSAAYFCASSPWMLAGVSGELFFGEGSRLTVL.